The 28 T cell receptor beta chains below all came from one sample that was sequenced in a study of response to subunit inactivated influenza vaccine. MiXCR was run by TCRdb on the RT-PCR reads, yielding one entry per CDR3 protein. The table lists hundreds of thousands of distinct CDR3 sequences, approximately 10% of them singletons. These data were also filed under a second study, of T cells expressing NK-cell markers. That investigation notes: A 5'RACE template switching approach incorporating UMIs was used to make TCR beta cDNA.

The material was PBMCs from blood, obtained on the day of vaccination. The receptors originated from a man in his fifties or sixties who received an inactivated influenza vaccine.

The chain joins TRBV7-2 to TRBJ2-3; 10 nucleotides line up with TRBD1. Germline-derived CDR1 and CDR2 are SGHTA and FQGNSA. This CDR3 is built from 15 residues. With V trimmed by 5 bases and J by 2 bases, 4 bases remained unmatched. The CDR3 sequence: CASSPGQGITDTQYF. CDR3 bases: TGTGCCAGCAGCCCGGGACAGGGGATCACAGATACGCAGTATTTT. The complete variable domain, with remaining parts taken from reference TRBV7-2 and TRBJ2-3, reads GAGVSQSPSNKVTEKGKDVELRCDPISGHTALYWYRQSLGQGLEFLIYFQGNSAPDKSGLPSDRFSAERTGGSVSTLTIQRTQQEDSAVYLCASSPGQGITDTQYFGPGTRLTVL.

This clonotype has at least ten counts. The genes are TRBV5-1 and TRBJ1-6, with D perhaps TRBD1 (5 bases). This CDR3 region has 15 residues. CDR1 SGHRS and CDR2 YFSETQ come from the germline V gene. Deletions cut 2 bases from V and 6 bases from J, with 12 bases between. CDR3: CASSFIRDANSPLHF. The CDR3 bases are TGCGCCAGCAGCTTCATACGGGACGCTAATTCACCCCTCCACTTT.

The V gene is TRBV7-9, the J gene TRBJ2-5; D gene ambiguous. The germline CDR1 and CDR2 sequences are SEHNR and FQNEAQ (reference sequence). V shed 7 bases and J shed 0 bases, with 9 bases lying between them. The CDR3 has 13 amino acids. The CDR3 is CASTLNYQETQYF. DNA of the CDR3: TGTGCCAGCACCCTCAATTACCAAGAGACCCAGTACTTC. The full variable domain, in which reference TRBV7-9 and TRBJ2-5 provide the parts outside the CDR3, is DTGVSQNPRHKITKRGQNVTFRCDPISEHNRLYWYRQTLGQGPEFLTYFQNEAQLEKSRLLSDRFSAERPKGSFSTLEIQRTEQGDSAMYLCASTLNYQETQYFGPGTRLLVL.

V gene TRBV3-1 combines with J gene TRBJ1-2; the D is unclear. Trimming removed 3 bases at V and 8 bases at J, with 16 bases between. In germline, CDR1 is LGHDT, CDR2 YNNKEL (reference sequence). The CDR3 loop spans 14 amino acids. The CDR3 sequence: CASSHLGWEAGYTF. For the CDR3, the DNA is TGTGCCAGCAGCCATTTAGGCTGGGAGGCAGGCTACACCTTC. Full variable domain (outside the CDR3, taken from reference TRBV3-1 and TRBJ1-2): DTAVSQTPKYLVTQMGNDKSIKCEQNLGHDTMYWYKQDSKKFLKIMFSYNNKELIINETVPNRFSPKSPDKAHLNLHINSLELGDSAVYFCASSHLGWEAGYTFGSGTRLTVV.

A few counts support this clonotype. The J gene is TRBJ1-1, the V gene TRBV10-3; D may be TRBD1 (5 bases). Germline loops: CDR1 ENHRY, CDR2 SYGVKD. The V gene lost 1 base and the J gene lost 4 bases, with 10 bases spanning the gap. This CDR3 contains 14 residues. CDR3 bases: TGTGCCATCAGTGAGTTCGACAGTTCCACTGAAGCTTTCTTT. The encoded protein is CAISEFDSSTEAFF.

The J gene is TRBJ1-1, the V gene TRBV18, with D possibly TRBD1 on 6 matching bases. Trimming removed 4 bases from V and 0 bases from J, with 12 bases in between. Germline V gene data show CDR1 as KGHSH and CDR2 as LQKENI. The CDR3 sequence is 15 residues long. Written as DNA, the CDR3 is TGTGCCAGCTCACGCAGCGGACAGTTGAACACTGAAGCTTTCTTT. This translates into CASSRSGQLNTEAFF.

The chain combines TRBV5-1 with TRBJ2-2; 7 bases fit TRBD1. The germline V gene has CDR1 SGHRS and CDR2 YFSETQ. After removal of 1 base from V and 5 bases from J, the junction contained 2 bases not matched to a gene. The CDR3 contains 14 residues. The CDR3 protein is CASSLKGATGELFF. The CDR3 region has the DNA TGCGCCAGCAGCTTGAAGGGGGCAACCGGGGAGCTGTTTTTT.

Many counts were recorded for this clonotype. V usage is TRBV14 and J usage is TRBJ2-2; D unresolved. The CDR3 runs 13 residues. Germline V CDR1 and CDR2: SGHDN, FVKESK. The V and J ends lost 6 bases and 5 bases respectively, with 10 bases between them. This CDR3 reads CASSHFNTGELFF. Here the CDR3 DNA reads TGTGCCAGCAGTCACTTTAATACCGGGGAGCTGTTTTTT.

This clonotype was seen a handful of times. The CDR3, as DNA: TGCGCCAGCAGCTTGGGACAGGAAGGCAATGAGCAGTTCTTC. It translates to CASSLGQEGNEQFF. The chain employs TRBV5-1 and TRBJ2-1, with D possibly TRBD1 on 6 matching bases. The germline V gene has CDR1 SGHRS and CDR2 YFSETQ. The germline V and J ends were trimmed by 0 bases and 6 bases, with 10 bases remaining between them. The CDR3 runs 14 residues.

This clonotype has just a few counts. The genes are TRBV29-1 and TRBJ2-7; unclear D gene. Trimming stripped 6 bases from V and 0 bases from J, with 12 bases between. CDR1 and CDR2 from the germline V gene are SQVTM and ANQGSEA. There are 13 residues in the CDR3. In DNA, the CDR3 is TGCAGCGTCCTCTCAGGCTACTCCTACGAGCAGTACTTC. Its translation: CSVLSGYSYEQYF.

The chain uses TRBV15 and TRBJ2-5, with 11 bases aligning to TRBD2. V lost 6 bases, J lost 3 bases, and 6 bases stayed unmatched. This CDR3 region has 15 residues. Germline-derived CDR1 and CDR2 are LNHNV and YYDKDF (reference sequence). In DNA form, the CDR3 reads TGTGCCACCAGAATTGCGGGACTAGCGGAAGAGACCCAGTACTTC. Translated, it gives CATRIAGLAEETQYF.

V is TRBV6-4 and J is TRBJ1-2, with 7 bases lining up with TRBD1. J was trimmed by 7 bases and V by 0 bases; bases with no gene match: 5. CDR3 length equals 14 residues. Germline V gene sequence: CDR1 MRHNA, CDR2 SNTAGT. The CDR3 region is CASSDSTGFGGYTF. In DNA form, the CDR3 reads TGTGCCAGCAGTGACTCGACAGGGTTCGGTGGCTACACCTTC.

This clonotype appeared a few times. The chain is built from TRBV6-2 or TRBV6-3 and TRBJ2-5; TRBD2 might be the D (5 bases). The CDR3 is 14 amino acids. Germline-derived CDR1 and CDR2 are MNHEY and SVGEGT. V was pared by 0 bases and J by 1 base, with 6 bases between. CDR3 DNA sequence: TGTGCCAGCAGTTACTCGACTACCCAAGAGACCCAGTACTTC. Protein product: CASSYSTTQETQYF.

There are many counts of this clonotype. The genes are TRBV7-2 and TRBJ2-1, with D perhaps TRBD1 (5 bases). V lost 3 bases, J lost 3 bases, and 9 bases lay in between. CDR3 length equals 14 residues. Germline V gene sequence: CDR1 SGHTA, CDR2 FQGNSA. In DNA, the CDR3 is TGTGCCAGCAGCTTTGGACACCACTACAATGAGCAGTTCTTC. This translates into CASSFGHHYNEQFF. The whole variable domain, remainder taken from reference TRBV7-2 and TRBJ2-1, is GAGVSQSPSNKVTEKGKDVELRCDPISGHTALYWYRQSLGQGLEFLIYFQGNSAPDKSGLPSDRFSAERTGGSVSTLTIQRTQQEDSAVYLCASSFGHHYNEQFFGPGTRLTVL.

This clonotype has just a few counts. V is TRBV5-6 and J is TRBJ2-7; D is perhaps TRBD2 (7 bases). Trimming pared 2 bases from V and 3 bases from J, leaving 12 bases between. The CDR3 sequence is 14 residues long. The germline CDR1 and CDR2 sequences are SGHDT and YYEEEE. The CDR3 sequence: CASSFWGGRYEQYF. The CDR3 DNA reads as TGTGCCAGCAGCTTTTGGGGGGGCCGCTACGAGCAGTACTTC.

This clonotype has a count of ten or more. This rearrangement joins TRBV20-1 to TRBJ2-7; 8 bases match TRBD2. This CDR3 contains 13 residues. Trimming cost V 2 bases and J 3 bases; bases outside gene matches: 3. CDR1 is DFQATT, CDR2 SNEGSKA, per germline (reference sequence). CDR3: CSARPGLDYEQYF. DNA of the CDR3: TGCAGTGCTAGACCGGGACTAGACTACGAGCAGTACTTC.

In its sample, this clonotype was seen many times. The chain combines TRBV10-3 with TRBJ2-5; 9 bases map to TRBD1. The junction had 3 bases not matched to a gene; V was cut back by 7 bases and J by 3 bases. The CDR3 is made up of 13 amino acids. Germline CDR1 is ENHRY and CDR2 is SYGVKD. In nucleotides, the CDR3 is TGTGCCATCAAGCGGACAGGGGAAGAGACCCAGTACTTC. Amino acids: CAIKRTGEETQYF.

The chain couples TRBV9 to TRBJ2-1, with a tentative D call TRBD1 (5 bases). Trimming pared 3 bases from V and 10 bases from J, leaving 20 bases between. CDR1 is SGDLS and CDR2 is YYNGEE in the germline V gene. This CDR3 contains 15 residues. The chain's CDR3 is CASSEGKDPRWEQFF. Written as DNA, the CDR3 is TGTGCCAGCAGCGAGGGGAAGGATCCGCGATGGGAGCAGTTCTTC.

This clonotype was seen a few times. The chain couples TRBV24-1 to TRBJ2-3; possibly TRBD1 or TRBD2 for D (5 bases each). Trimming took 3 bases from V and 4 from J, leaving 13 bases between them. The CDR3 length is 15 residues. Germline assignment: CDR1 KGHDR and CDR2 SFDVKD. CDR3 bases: TGTGCCACCAGTGATGCCGGGACCTTGGCAGATACGCAGTATTTT. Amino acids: CATSDAGTLADTQYF.

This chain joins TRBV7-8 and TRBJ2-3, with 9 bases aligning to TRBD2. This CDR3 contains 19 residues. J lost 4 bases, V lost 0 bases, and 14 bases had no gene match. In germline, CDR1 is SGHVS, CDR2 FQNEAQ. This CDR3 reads CASSLALSGGTQSPDTQYF. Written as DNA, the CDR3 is TGTGCCAGCAGCTTAGCCCTCAGCGGGGGGACCCAGAGCCCAGATACGCAGTATTTT.

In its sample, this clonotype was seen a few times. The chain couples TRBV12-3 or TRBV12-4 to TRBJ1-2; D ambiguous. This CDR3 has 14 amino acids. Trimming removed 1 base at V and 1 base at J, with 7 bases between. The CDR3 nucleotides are TGTGCCAGCAGTTTAGGACTCGTTAACTATGGCTACACCTTC. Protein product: CASSLGLVNYGYTF.

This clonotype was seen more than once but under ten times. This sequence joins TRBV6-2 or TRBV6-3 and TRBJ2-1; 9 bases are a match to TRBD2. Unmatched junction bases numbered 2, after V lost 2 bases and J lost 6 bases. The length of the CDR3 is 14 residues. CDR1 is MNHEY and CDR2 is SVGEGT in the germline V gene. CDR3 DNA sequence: TGTGCCAGCAGTTACGGGACTAGCTCCAATGAGCAGTTCTTC. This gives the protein CASSYGTSSNEQFF.

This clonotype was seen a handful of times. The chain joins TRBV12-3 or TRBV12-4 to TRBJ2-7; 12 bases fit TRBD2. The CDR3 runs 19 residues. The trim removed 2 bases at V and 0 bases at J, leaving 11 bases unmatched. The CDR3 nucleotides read TGTGCCAGCAGTTTAACAGGGTCTAGCGGGGGGGTGAGCTCCTACGAGCAGTACTTC. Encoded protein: CASSLTGSSGGVSSYEQYF.

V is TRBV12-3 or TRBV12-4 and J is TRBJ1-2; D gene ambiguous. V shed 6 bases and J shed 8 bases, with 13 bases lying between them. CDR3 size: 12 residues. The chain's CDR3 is CASRARYAGYTF. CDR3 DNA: TGTGCCAGCAGGGCTAGGTATGCCGGCTACACCTTC.

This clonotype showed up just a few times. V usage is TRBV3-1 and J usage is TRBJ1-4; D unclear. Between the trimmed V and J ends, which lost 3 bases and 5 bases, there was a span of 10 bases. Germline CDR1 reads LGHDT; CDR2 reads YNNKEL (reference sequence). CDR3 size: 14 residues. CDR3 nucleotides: TGTGCCAGCAGCCAGTACAGAGGGAATGAAAAACTGTTTTTT. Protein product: CASSQYRGNEKLFF.

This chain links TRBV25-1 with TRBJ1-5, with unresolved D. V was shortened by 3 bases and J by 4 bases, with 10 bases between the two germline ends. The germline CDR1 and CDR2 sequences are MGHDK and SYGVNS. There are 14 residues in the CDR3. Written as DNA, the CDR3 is TGTGCCAGCAGTGATGGATTGTGGAATCAGCCCCAGCATTTT. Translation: CASSDGLWNQPQHF.

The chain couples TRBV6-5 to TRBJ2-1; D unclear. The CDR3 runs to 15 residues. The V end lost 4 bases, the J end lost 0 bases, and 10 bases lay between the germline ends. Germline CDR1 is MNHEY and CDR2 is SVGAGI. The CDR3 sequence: CASSSAGYSYNEQFF. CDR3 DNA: TGTGCCAGCAGTTCAGCAGGTTACTCCTACAATGAGCAGTTCTTC.

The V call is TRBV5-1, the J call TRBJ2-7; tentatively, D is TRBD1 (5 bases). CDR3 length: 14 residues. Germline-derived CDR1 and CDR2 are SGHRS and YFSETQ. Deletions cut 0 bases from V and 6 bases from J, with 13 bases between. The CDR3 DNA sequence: TGCGCCAGCAGCTTGGATCAGGGATCGGGCGAGCAGTACTTC. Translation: CASSLDQGSGEQYF.